This T cell receptor (beta chain) was observed in a study of early T cells in non-severe SARS-CoV-2 infection. This clonotype was counted ten times or more. TCRdb re-called the 5' RACE reads with MiXCR, one entry per CDR3 protein. The sample holds about 66,000 distinct CDR3 sequences, around 8.7% seen once. Trimming cost V 2 bases and J 0 bases, with 2 bases left between them. Germline lookup yields CDR1 SQVTM and CDR2 ANQGSEA. The CDR3 consists of 12 residues. The sequencing sample was made of whole blood. This TCR came from an adult who was a healthcare worker with PCR-confirmed SARS-CoV-2 infection or an uninfected control (not recorded which). The chain carries TRBV29-1 and TRBJ1-3; D unclear. The CDR3 DNA is TGCAGCGTTGAAACCTCTGGAAACACCATATATTTT. Its protein product is CSVETSGNTIYF.